Detailed here is one T cell receptor beta chain. Its antigen is as yet unknown. The read gets to within 3 residues of the CDR3 end, and the germline J gene fills in the rest. The data originate from a study of T cells in women clearing cervical HPV infection. Study at large: Donors had HPV16-related CIN3 or worse; 2 had invasive cancer. Blood came at first lesion visit for cases, post-clearance for controls.

This table comes from immunoSEQ multiplex PCR, and its TCRdb copy is limited to in-frame clones, with some not included. The repertoire table contains roughly 18,000 clones. CDR1 and CDR2 (germline): GTSNPN, SVGIG (reference sequence). The CDR3 is 13 residues long. Trimming removed 2 bases from V and 5 bases from J, with 10 bases in between. Study-wide results and limits: Timing of associations relative to infection is unclear; T-cell subsets were not isolated.

This clonotype was obtained from a woman between 18 and 69 years old with a cervical HPV16 infection that either progressed to CIN3+ or cleared (not recorded which). The chain couples TRBV30 to TRBJ1-5, with D tentatively TRBD1 (5 bases). Input material: blood buffy coat. The CDR3 here is CAWSPPGHQPQHF. CDR3 bases read: TGTGCCTGGAGTCCTCCAGGGCATCAGCCC.